This entry is about one TCR beta chain. The antigen is not known. CDR3 size: 15 residues. Germline assignment: CDR1 MDHEN and CDR2 SYDVKM. V was shortened by 2 bases and J by 0 bases, with 7 bases between the two germline ends. This record comes from a study of blood T cells in healthy people across ages. Across the whole study: Template switching captured about one barcoded beta molecule per two T cells.

The authors ran a second PCR of roughly 6 to 11 cycles using a sample-barcoded 5' primer and a J-beta primer mix. TCRdb itself ran the 5' RACE reads through MiXCR, one entry per CDR3 protein. The table includes around 1.7 million distinct CDR3 sequences, about 30% detected once. Extractions gave at least 5 micrograms of total RNA per sample. Study findings and constraints: Per million T cells, the diversity of TCR beta decreased roughly linearly as age advanced. Since the PBMCs were unsorted, naive and antigen-experienced cells could not be conclusively compared.

The chain couples TRBV28 to TRBJ1-4; D not certain. What was sequenced was blood. The TCR originated in a woman in her 30s in good health. Here the CDR3 reads CASSLIGTTNEKLFF. The CDR3, as DNA: TGTGCCAGCAGTTTAATTGGAACAACTAATGAAAAACTGTTTTTT.